This passage covers 13 T cell receptor beta chains from one sample sequenced in a study of CD8 T cells in Susac syndrome. Reverse transcription of roughly 0.45 to 1 ug RNA was carried out with random hexamers. TCRdb re-derived calls from the immunoSEQ multiplex PCR reads in MiXCR, one entry per CDR3 protein. The data show 140,000 to 150,000 distinct CDR3 sequences, approximately 96% seen once. The sequenced sample was CD4+ T cells from PBMCs. The receptors shown here come from a human donor with Susac syndrome.

This rearrangement joins TRBV29-1 to TRBJ2-7, with a possible D match to TRBD1 (6 bases). Germline V gene sequence: CDR1 SQVTM, CDR2 ANQGSEA. This CDR3 has 12 amino acids. V shed 4 bases and J shed 0 bases, with 7 bases lying between them. This chain's CDR3 is CSVADSSYEQYF. The DNA of the CDR3 is TGCAGCGTTGCGGACAGCTCCTACGAGCAGTACTTC.

The J gene is TRBJ2-7, the V gene TRBV4-2; D gene ambiguous. This CDR3 is 13 amino acids long. V was cut by 1 base and J by 0 bases, with 4 bases left in between. CDR1 is LGHNA and CDR2 is YNFKEQ in the germline V gene. The CDR3 loop is CASSQAPSYEQYF. The CDR3 nucleotides read TGTGCCAGCAGCCAAGCCCCCTCCTACGAGCAGTACTTC.

V is TRBV3-1 and J is TRBJ2-3; no clear D gene. Trimming left V 0 bases short and J 8 bases short, with 12 bases between. Germline assignment: CDR1 LGHDT and CDR2 YNNKEL (reference sequence). CDR3 length equals 14 residues. CDR3 amino acids: CASSQDLTLLTQYF. The CDR3 nucleotides are TGTGCCAGCAGCCAAGATCTCACTCTCCTTACGCAGTATTTT.

The chain uses TRBV29-1 and TRBJ2-1, with TRBD1 identical over 7 bases. This CDR3 spans 11 amino acids. Per germline, CDR1 SQVTM and CDR2 ANQGSEA. V shed 3 bases and J 9 bases; nucleotides not matched to a gene: 2. The CDR3 protein is CSVDQGVEQFF. CDR3 nucleotides: TGCAGCGTTGATCAGGGGGTTGAGCAGTTCTTC.

The chain links TRBV20-1 to TRBJ2-1; D unclear. V lost 6 bases and J 7 bases, leaving 4 bases between the germline ends. The CDR3 has 9 amino acids. Germline V lookup: CDR1 DFQATT, CDR2 SNEGSKA (reference sequence). CDR3 in amino acids: CSAPNEQFF. CDR3 DNA sequence: TGCAGTGCGCCGAATGAGCAGTTCTTC.

The genes are TRBV12-3 or TRBV12-4 and TRBJ1-4; 7 bases agree with TRBD1. V shed 1 base, J shed 11 bases, and the junction held 7 bases outside the gene matches. The CDR3 covers 14 residues. CDR3 sequence reads: CASSLDRGRRKLFF. Here the CDR3 DNA reads TGTGCCAGCAGTTTAGACAGGGGAAGAAGGAAACTGTTTTTT.

V gene TRBV29-1 combines with J gene TRBJ2-7; 11 bases line up with TRBD1. The CDR3 is made up of 15 amino acids. V dropped 7 bases and J dropped 6; count of bases not matched to a gene: 14. Germline V gene sequence: CDR1 SQVTM, CDR2 ANQGSEA. CDR3 region: CSALRGSGTGGEQYF. DNA for the CDR3: TGCAGCGCCCTGCGGGGGTCCGGGACAGGGGGCGAGCAGTACTTC.

This clonotype was seen a handful of times. The V gene is TRBV18, the J gene TRBJ2-7, with no clear D. CDR3 size: 12 residues. Trimming left V 5 bases short and J 2 bases short, with 7 bases between. Germline assignment: CDR1 KGHSH and CDR2 LQKENI. The CDR3 DNA follows: TGTGCCAGCTCAGGCCCGACCTACGAGCAGTACTTC. Its translation: CASSGPTYEQYF.

The V gene is TRBV6-6, the J gene TRBJ2-7; TRBD2 matches at 7 bases. The J segment lost 0 bases and the V segment lost 6 bases, leaving 5 bases of the junction unmatched. Germline loops: CDR1 MNHNY, CDR2 SVGAGI (reference sequence). This CDR3 comprises 14 residues. The CDR3 loop is CASRPRGVSYEQYF. The CDR3 DNA is TGTGCCAGCAGACCCCGGGGGGTCTCCTACGAGCAGTACTTC.

The chain joins TRBV28 to TRBJ1-3, with D perhaps TRBD1 (5 bases). The CDR3 is 17 amino acids. The germline gives CDR1 MDHEN, CDR2 SYDVKM. Between the trimmed V and J ends, which lost 8 bases and 0 bases, there was a span of 20 bases. In DNA, the CDR3 is TGTGCCAGCCGCGGCGGTGGGCAGGGAGACTCTGGAAACACCATATATTTT. This gives the protein CASRGGGQGDSGNTIYF.

J is TRBJ2-5 and V is TRBV2; 9 bases are shared with TRBD1. Trimming cost V 7 bases and J 4 bases; bases outside gene matches: 4. The CDR3 has 13 residues. CDR1 is SNHLY, CDR2 FYNNEI, per germline. DNA for the CDR3: TGTGCCAGCACCATACAGGGGGCAGAGACCCAGTACTTC. This codes for CASTIQGAETQYF.

This chain links TRBV5-6 with TRBJ2-5; D tentatively reads TRBD1 or TRBD2 (6 bases each). CDR3 length equals 13 residues. V dropped 2 bases and J dropped 5 bases, with 10 bases sitting between them. Germline V lookup: CDR1 SGHDT, CDR2 YYEEEE. In DNA, the CDR3 is TGTGCCAGCAGCTTCACAGGGAGGGAGACCCAGTACTTC. Its translation: CASSFTGRETQYF.

The chain combines TRBV11-3 with TRBJ2-3, with D possibly matching TRBD1 (6 bases). This CDR3 region has 13 residues. Germline CDR1 reads SGHNT; CDR2 reads YENEEA. Trimming pared 5 bases from V and 7 bases from J, leaving 13 bases between. This chain's CDR3 is CASSPAGQNTQYF. The CDR3 nucleotides read TGTGCCAGCAGCCCGGCCGGACAGAATACGCAGTATTTT.